Presented here are 32 T cell receptor beta chains from one specimen sequenced in a study of cytomegalovirus exposure and HLA in healthy donors. Repertoires were generated with immunoSEQ multiplex PCR, while TCRdb's copy carries only in-frame clones and drops some. Of about 300,000 clones detected, roughly 88% appear once; the ten largest clones hold 0.92%. Material: PBMCs. The receptors derive from a woman younger than 30 in good health and CMV-seronegative.

The chain recombines TRBV21-1 with TRBJ1-2. TRBV21-1 is recorded as a pseudogene. The CDR3 loop spans 12 amino acids. CDR3 protein: CASRLRDYGYTF. CDR3 DNA sequence: TGTGCCAGCCGCTTGAGGGACTATGGCTACACCTTC.

The rearrangement uses TRBV6-1 and TRBJ1-1; D not certain. The CDR3 runs to 13 residues. The germline V gene has CDR1 MNHNS and CDR2 SASEGT. Trimming shortened V by 11 bases and J by 4 bases, and 17 bases separated the two germline ends. CDR3 nucleotides: TGTGCCGCGGTTGAGGGATTAGGCACTGAAGCTTTCTTT. Its translation: CAAVEGLGTEAFF.

This clone was picked up a small number of times. V is TRBV28 and J is TRBJ2-1; 13 bases match TRBD2. Germline loops: CDR1 MDHEN, CDR2 SYDVKM. The CDR3 spans 15 residues. V shed 5 bases and J 6 bases; nucleotides not matched to a gene: 4. CDR3 nucleotides: TGTGCCAGCAGTCCGACTAGCGGGAGGTTCAATGAGCAGTTCTTC. Translation gives CASSPTSGRFNEQFF.

Only a few counts were recorded for this clone. The chain recombines TRBV7-3 with TRBJ1-5; 7 nucleotides align to TRBD1. CDR1 is SGHTA and CDR2 is FQGTGA in the germline V gene. This CDR3 has 16 amino acids. V lost 4 bases, J lost 5 bases, and 11 bases stayed unmatched. CDR3 loop: CASSSPQGGRDQPQHF. Written as DNA, the CDR3 is TGTGCCAGCAGCTCCCCCCAGGGGGGTAGGGATCAGCCCCAGCATTTT.

The V and J genes are TRBV6-4 and TRBJ2-1, with D perhaps TRBD2 (5 bases). The germline CDR1 and CDR2 sequences are MRHNA and SNTAGT. V lost 5 bases, J lost 0 bases, and 11 bases lay in between. The CDR3 extends over 15 amino acids. The CDR3 sequence is CASSPLGSSYNEQFF. The CDR3 DNA reads TGTGCCAGCAGTCCCCTGGGGAGCTCCTACAATGAGCAGTTCTTC.

The V gene is TRBV9, the J gene TRBJ1-1; D may be TRBD1 (5 bases). CDR3 size: 13 residues. Germline assignment: CDR1 SGDLS and CDR2 YYNGEE. Trimming cost V 6 bases and J 2 bases, with 11 bases left between them. CDR3 sequence: CASTKTVNTEAFF. CDR3 DNA sequence: TGTGCCAGCACCAAGACAGTAAACACTGAAGCTTTCTTT.

The V call is TRBV29-1, the J call TRBJ2-7; possibly TRBD1 for D (7 bases). Germline loops: CDR1 SQVTM, CDR2 ANQGSEA. The CDR3 totals 14 residues. Deletions cut 2 bases from V and 2 bases from J, with 13 bases between. The CDR3 nucleotides are TGCAGCGTTGAACTCGGGGGACAGCCCTACGAGCAGTACTTC. Its protein product is CSVELGGQPYEQYF.

This sequence joins TRBV7-2 and TRBJ2-1, with 10 bases identical to TRBD2. With V trimmed by 5 bases and J by 0 bases, 4 bases remained unmatched. CDR3 length equals 16 residues. Germline V gene data show CDR1 as SGHTA and CDR2 as FQGNSA. The CDR3 coding sequence is TGTGCCAGCAGCCGGACTAGCGGCTTCTCCTACAATGAGCAGTTCTTC. This gives the protein CASSRTSGFSYNEQFF.

The J gene is TRBJ2-1, the V gene TRBV9; 7 bases fit TRBD1. The germline V gene encodes CDR1 SGDLS and CDR2 YYNGEE. This CDR3 is 16 amino acids long. After removal of 4 bases from V and 7 bases from J, the junction contained 14 bases not matched to a gene. The CDR3 coding sequence is TGTGCCAGCAGCTACCGACTGACAGGGAAGGAGAATGAGCAGTTCTTC. This codes for CASSYRLTGKENEQFF.

This chain connects TRBV28 to TRBJ2-1, with TRBD1 identical over 12 bases. The J segment lost 8 bases and the V segment lost 2 bases, leaving 4 bases of the junction unmatched. The CDR3 is made up of 15 amino acids. Per germline, CDR1 MDHEN and CDR2 SYDVKM. CDR3 in amino acids: CASSLIGTGGHEQFF. CDR3 DNA: TGTGCCAGCAGTTTAATCGGGACAGGGGGCCATGAGCAGTTCTTC. Full variable domain (rest looked up from reference TRBV28 and TRBJ2-1): DVKVTQSSRYLVKRTGEKVFLECVQDMDHENMFWYRQDPGLGLRLIYFSYDVKMKEKGDIPEGYSVSREKKERFSLILESASTNQTSMYLCASSLIGTGGHEQFFGPGTRLTVL.

The chain carries TRBV19 and TRBJ2-7, with TRBD2 as a possible D gene (5 bases). Trimming pared 5 bases from V and 2 bases from J, leaving 13 bases between. The CDR3 totals 14 residues. Germline CDR1 LNHDA, CDR2 SQIVND (reference sequence). CDR3 sequence: CASSRGIATYEQYF. The CDR3 coding sequence is TGTGCCAGTAGTCGAGGGATAGCTACCTACGAGCAGTACTTC.

CDR3 sequence (DNA): TGTGCCAGCAGGCCACTGCGTATAACTAATGAAAAACTGTTTTTT. It translates to CASRPLRITNEKLFF. The chain combines TRBV6-5 with TRBJ1-4; no reliable D call. The CDR3 is 15 amino acids. Per the germline V gene, CDR1 is MNHEY and CDR2 is SVGAGI. Trimming took 6 bases from V and 1 from J, leaving 12 bases between them.

The table lists this clone with a count of one. The CDR3 spells CASASRGQAYEQYF. DNA for the CDR3: TGTGCCAGCGCCTCGCGGGGACAGGCCTACGAGCAGTACTTC. The chain is built from TRBV27 and TRBJ2-7; 8 bases fit TRBD1. V lost 8 bases to trimming and J lost 2 bases; unmatched junction nucleotides: 8. The CDR3 totals 14 residues. Germline V gives CDR1 MNHEY, CDR2 SMNVEV (reference sequence).

V gene TRBV7-9 combines with J gene TRBJ1-2, with D perhaps matching TRBD1 (5 bases). The CDR3 consists of 15 residues. V lost 4 bases, J lost 4 bases, and 16 bases lay in between. Germline loops: CDR1 SEHNR, CDR2 FQNEAQ (reference sequence). CDR3 sequence: CASSSLGGVRYGYTF. The CDR3 DNA follows: TGTGCCAGCAGCTCCCTTGGGGGGGTTCGCTATGGCTACACCTTC.

The chain employs TRBV10-3 and TRBJ1-2; maybe TRBD1 (5 bases). Germline V CDR1 and CDR2: ENHRY, SYGVKD. The CDR3 extends over 15 amino acids. The germline V and J ends were trimmed by 2 bases and 2 bases, with 12 bases remaining between them. Here the CDR3 reads CAISEGQRGNYGYTF. CDR3 sequence (DNA): TGTGCCATCAGTGAGGGACAAAGGGGAAACTATGGCTACACCTTC.

V is TRBV18 and J is TRBJ1-4, with TRBD1 matching 9 bases. CDR3 length: 15 residues. Per the germline V gene, CDR1 is KGHSH and CDR2 is LQKENI. The V gene end was trimmed by 3 bases and the J gene end by 5 bases; junction bases not matched to a gene: 4. The CDR3 DNA reads TGTGCCAGCTCACCGTACGGACAGGGGAATGAAAAACTGTTTTTT. Translated, it gives CASSPYGQGNEKLFF.

This clone has just a few counts. Here the CDR3 reads CASSSRTGYTDTQYF. CDR3 DNA: TGTGCCAGCAGTTCGAGGACTGGGTACACAGATACGCAGTATTTT. The J gene is TRBJ2-3, the V gene TRBV28, with D perhaps matching TRBD2 (5 bases). The V and J ends lost 4 bases and 2 bases respectively, with 13 bases between them. Germline-derived CDR1 and CDR2 are MDHEN and SYDVKM. The CDR3 loop spans 15 amino acids.

V gene TRBV14 combines with J gene TRBJ2-7; 12 positions agree with TRBD1. V trimming: 3 bases; J trimming: 4 bases; junction bases outside the gene matches: 4. Germline-derived CDR1 and CDR2 are SGHDN and FVKESK. The CDR3 runs to 15 residues. The DNA of the CDR3 is TGTGCCAGCAGCCAGGGGACAGGGGGCGCATACGAGCAGTACTTC. The encoded protein is CASSQGTGGAYEQYF.

The chain employs TRBV5-5 and TRBJ1-2; 9 bases agree with TRBD1. CDR1 is SGHKS and CDR2 is YYEKEE in the germline V gene (reference sequence). This CDR3 spans 18 amino acids. The junction had 18 bases not matched to a gene; V was cut back by 3 bases and J by 6 bases. This chain's CDR3 is CASSSNLLQGAGWHGYTF. DNA of the CDR3: TGTGCCAGCAGCTCGAATTTACTACAGGGGGCGGGGTGGCATGGCTACACCTTC.

DNA of the CDR3: TGTGCCAGCAGTTTAACTTTCGGGGTAGACGAGCAGTACTTC. Protein: CASSLTFGVDEQYF. The rearrangement joins TRBV27 to TRBJ2-7, with D possibly matching TRBD2 (5 bases). The CDR3 has 14 residues. V was clipped by 2 bases and J by 5 bases, with 13 bases between them. Germline V lookup: CDR1 MNHEY, CDR2 SMNVEV (reference sequence).

The chain is built from TRBV9 and TRBJ1-3, with a possible D match to TRBD1 (6 bases). Germline CDR1 SGDLS, CDR2 YYNGEE. V was pared by 1 base and J by 8 bases, with 10 bases between. The CDR3 spans 13 residues. The CDR3 reads CASSVSGVDTIYF. The CDR3 DNA reads as TGTGCCAGCAGCGTATCAGGGGTGGACACCATATATTTT.

This sequence joins TRBV7-2 and TRBJ2-7; 8 bases match TRBD2. V was pared by 5 bases and J by 2 bases, with 8 bases of the junction left unmatched. The CDR3 loop spans 15 amino acids. Germline CDR1 is SGHTA and CDR2 is FQGNSA. The CDR3 reads CASSRWGGRTYEQYF. The CDR3 bases are TGTGCCAGCAGCCGGTGGGGCGGGAGGACCTACGAGCAGTACTTC.

V is TRBV28 and J is TRBJ2-4; D possibly corresponds to TRBD2 (6 bases). Looked up from germline, CDR1 is MDHEN and CDR2 is SYDVKM. V was cut by 1 base and J by 6 bases, with 10 bases left in between. The CDR3 has 14 residues. The CDR3 region has the DNA TGTGCCAGCAGTTTATTGCTGGGGGGAAACATTCAGTACTTC. This sequence encodes CASSLLLGGNIQYF.

The gene calls are TRBV19 and TRBJ2-7, with 9 bases lining up with TRBD1. The CDR3 spans 15 residues. Trimming cost V 3 bases and J 5 bases; bases outside gene matches: 8. Germline V gene data show CDR1 as LNHDA and CDR2 as SQIVND (reference sequence). The CDR3 protein is CASSIPGQGSDEQYF. The DNA for the CDR3 is TGTGCCAGTAGTATTCCGGGACAGGGATCGGACGAGCAGTACTTC.

The chain joins TRBV2 to TRBJ2-2, with 10 positions matching TRBD2. V was clipped by 6 bases and J by 1 base; unmatched bases: 2. Germline V gives CDR1 SNHLY, CDR2 FYNNEI. The CDR3 sequence is 15 residues long. The CDR3 DNA reads TGTGCCAGCAGCTGGACTAGCGGGAACACCGGGGAGCTGTTTTTT. Translating it yields CASSWTSGNTGELFF.

The chain recombines TRBV4-3 with TRBJ2-3, with D tentatively TRBD1 (6 bases). CDR3 length: 15 amino acids. Germline V gives CDR1 LGHNA, CDR2 YSLEER. The V end lost 5 bases, the J end lost 4 bases, and 16 bases lay between the germline ends. CDR3 protein: CASSSQGQSADTQYF. The DNA for the CDR3 is TGCGCCAGCAGCTCTCAAGGACAGTCCGCAGATACGCAGTATTTT.

The V and J genes are TRBV29-1 and TRBJ1-3; tentative D call: TRBD1 (5 bases). Germline values: CDR1 SQVTM, CDR2 ANQGSEA. The V and J ends lost 4 bases and 4 bases respectively, with 11 bases between them. The CDR3 runs 13 residues. The CDR3 nucleotides read TGCAGCGTTGTAAGGGGAACGGGAAACACCATATATTTT. This gives the protein CSVVRGTGNTIYF.

CDR3 sequence (DNA): TGTGCCAGCAAATCTGGGTCACAGTCCTACGAGCAGTACTTC. It yields the protein CASKSGSQSYEQYF. The chain carries TRBV27 and TRBJ2-7, with D hard to call. V was clipped by 7 bases and J by 1 base, with 14 bases between them. The CDR3 spans 14 residues. Germline V gene data show CDR1 as MNHEY and CDR2 as SMNVEV (reference sequence).

About this clone itself: The same CDR3 is also encoded by other DNA sequences in this sample. CDR3 sequence reads: CASSLEASGSRNEQFF. CDR3 coding DNA: TGTGCCAGCAGCTTAGAGGCTAGCGGGAGTCGGAATGAGCAGTTCTTC. The V gene is TRBV7-6, the J gene TRBJ2-1; 10 positions agree with TRBD2. This CDR3 has 16 residues. In germline, CDR1 is SGHVS, CDR2 FNYEAQ. V shed 1 base and J 7 bases; nucleotides not matched to a gene: 7. Full variable domain (rest looked up from reference TRBV7-6 and TRBJ2-1): GAGVSQSPRYKVTKRGQDVALRCDPISGHVSLYWYRQALGQGPEFLTYFNYEAQQDKSGLPNDRFSAERPEGSISTLTIQRTEQRDSAMYRCASSLEASGSRNEQFFGPGTRLTVL.

The V call is TRBV12-5, the J call TRBJ2-7; a weak D match, TRBD1 (5 bases). V was cut by 1 base and J by 5 bases, with 15 bases left in between. Germline CDR1 LGHNT, CDR2 FRNRAP. CDR3 length: 15 amino acids. CDR3: CASGLGLREGNEQYF. The DNA for the CDR3 is TGTGCTAGTGGTTTGGGACTCAGGGAAGGGAACGAGCAGTACTTC. Looking up the rest from reference TRBV12-5 and TRBJ2-7 gives the full variable domain: DARVTQTPRHKVTEMGQEVTMRCQPILGHNTVFWYRQTMMQGLELLAYFRNRAPLDDSGMPKDRFSAEMPDATLATLKIQPSEPRDSAVYFCASGLGLREGNEQYFGPGTRLTVT.

This chain uses TRBV6-6 with TRBJ2-2; 8 positions agree with TRBD2. Germline CDR1 reads MNHNY; CDR2 reads SVGAGI (reference sequence). The CDR3 contains 16 residues. Unmatched junction bases numbered 8, after V lost 7 bases and J lost 1 base. This CDR3 is CASTKSGGRNTGELFF. The CDR3 DNA is TGTGCCAGCACCAAAAGCGGGGGCCGGAACACCGGGGAGCTGTTTTTT.

V and J are TRBV30 and TRBJ1-6, with D maybe TRBD1 (6 bases). The germline V gene has CDR1 GTSNPN and CDR2 SVGIG (reference sequence). This CDR3 is 15 amino acids long. V was trimmed by 1 base and J by 1 base, leaving 8 bases between them. The CDR3 DNA reads TGTGCCTGGAGTGATACAGGGTCCTATAATTCACCCCTCCACTTT. It encodes CAWSDTGSYNSPLHF.